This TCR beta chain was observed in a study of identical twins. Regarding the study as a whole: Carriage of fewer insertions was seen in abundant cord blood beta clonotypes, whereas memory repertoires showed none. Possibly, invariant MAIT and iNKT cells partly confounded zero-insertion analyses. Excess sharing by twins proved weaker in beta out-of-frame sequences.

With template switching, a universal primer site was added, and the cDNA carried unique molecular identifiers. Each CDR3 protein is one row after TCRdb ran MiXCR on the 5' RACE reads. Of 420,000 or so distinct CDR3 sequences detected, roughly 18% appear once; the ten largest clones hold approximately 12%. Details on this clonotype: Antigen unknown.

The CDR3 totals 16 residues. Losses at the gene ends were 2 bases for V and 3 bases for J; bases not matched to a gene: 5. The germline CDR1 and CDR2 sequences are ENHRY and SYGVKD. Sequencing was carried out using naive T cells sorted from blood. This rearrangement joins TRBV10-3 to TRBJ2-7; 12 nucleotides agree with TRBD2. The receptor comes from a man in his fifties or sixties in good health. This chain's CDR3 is CAISEGLAGGYYEQYF. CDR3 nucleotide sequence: TGTGCCATCAGTGAGGGCCTAGCGGGAGGGTACTACGAGCAGTACTTC.